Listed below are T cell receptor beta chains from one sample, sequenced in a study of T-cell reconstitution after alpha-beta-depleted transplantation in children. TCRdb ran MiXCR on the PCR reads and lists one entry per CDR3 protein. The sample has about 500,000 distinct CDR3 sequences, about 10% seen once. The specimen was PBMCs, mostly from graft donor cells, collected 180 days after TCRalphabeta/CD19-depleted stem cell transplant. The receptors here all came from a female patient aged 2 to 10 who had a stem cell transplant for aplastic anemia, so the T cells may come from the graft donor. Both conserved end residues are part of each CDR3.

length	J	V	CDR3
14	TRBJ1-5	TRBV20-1	CSAQAEGWYEPQHF
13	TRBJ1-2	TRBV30	CASPAQMNYGYTF
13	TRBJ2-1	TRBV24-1	CATSGGSWNEQFF
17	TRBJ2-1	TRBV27	CASSLHPDGMGGNEQFF
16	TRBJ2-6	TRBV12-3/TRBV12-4	CASSSYPDSGANVLTF
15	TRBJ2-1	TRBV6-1	CASSNRPSGPNPPFF
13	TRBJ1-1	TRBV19	CASRLSMNTEAFF
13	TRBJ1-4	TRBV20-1	CSAMRTTNEKLFF
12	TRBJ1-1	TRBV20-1	CSAYPRDTEAFF
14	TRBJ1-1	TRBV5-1	CASSFDRGGTEAFF
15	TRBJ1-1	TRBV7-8	CASSLGRTVIREAFF
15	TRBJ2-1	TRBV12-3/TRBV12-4	CASTSGESSYNEQFF
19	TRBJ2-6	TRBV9	CASSVSREGTYLEANVLTF
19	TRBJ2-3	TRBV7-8	CASSPRFQVTSGRADTQYF
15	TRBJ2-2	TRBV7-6	CASSLGQGSSGELFF
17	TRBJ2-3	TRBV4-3	CASSQDGGGTRTDTQYF
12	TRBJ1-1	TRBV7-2	CASNLFNTEAFF
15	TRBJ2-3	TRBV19	CASRKQDPSTDTQYF
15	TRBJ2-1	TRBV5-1	CASSLAGQSYNEQFF
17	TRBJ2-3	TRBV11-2	CASSLPSVGFNLDTQYF
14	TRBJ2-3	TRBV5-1	CASSLGGVSDTQYF
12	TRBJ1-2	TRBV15	CATSSTGYGYTF
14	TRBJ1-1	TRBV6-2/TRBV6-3	CASSPNRVSTEAFF
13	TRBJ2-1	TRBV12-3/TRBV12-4	CASSLARQAPLIF
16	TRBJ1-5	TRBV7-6	CASSLEGSTGHQPQHF
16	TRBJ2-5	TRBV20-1	CSATYPLLHAKETQYF
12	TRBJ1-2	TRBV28	CASRGLNYGYTF
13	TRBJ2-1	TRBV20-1	CSASTSWYNEQFF
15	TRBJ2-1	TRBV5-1	CASSLDSGSGWRQFF
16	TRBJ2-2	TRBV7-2	CASSRISRDPSGELFF
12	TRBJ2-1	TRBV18	CASSGTLNEQFF
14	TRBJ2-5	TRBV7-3	CASSPSTLQETQYF
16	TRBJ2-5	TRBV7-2	CASSLASTSDSVAQYF
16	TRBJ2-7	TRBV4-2	CASSQDTASATYEQYF
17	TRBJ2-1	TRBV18	CASSPVAGGKSYNEQFF
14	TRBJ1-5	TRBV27	CASSLLADNQPQHF
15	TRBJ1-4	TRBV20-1	CSAREVDATNEKLFF
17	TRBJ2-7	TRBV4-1	CASSREQGGGVLYEQYF
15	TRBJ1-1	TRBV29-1	CSARDTGAPNTEAFF
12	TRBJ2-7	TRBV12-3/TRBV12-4	CASSSGPAGEYF
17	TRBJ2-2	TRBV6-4	CASSSLGKDSHTGELFF
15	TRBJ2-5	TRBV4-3	CASSPGLAGSETQYF
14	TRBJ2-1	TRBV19	CASSYGTGVNEQFF
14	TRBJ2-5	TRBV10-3	CANSARTAQETQYF
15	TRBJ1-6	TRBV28	CASSPTVREHSPLHF
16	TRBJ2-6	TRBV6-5	CASSYGLDSGANVLTF
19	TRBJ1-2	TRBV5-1	CASSLRTPTPGQGAYGYTF
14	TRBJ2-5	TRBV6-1	CASSLAGGGGTQYF
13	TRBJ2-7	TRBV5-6	CASSWDGPYEQYF
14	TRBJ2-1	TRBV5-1	CASSWITAPHEQFF
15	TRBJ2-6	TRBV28	CASSLSGSGANVLTF
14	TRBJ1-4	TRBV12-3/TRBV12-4	CASSFVAFRTRLFF